These T cell receptor beta chains were read from a single sample in a study of OX40 agonist ivuxolimab in advanced cancers. Repertoires were generated with immunoSEQ multiplex PCR, while TCRdb's copy carries only in-frame clones and drops some. The repertoire consists of about 58,000 clones, with around 75% occurring once and the leading ten covering approximately 1%. The starting material was CD4+ or CD8+ T cells sorted from blood, obtained in a trial of the OX40 agonist ivuxolimab. The receptor source for this set is an adult with an advanced solid tumor such as melanoma, head and neck, liver or kidney cancer. The CDR3 runs from the conserved cysteine through the conserved F or W. The D gene is left open where the match is weak.

D gene | J gene | V gene | CDR3 protein
- | TRBJ2-3 | TRBV6-4 | CASSPEGVQGTAFSTDTQYF
- | TRBJ2-3 | TRBV9 | CASSVGPGDTDTQYF
- | TRBJ2-3 | TRBV7-3 | CASSLRGGAGGGTDTQYF
- | TRBJ2-3 | TRBV5-1 | CASMYGGVSDTQYF
- | TRBJ1-1 | TRBV11-2 | CASSLDLHTEAFF
- | TRBJ1-2 | TRBV7-9 | CASSSTYRTSLRGYTF
TRBD1 | TRBJ1-1 | TRBV7-2 | CASSSPGTTTGRTEAFF
TRBD1 | TRBJ1-2 | TRBV7-9 | CASSPLGQGSYGYTF
- | TRBJ1-6 | TRBV5-1 | CASSFTGPNNSPLHF
- | TRBJ1-5 | TRBV19 | CASSGQGRQPQHF
- | TRBJ1-1 | TRBV19 | CASSIGSVTEAFF
- | TRBJ2-2 | TRBV2 | CASKLSTGELFF
- | TRBJ1-2 | TRBV4-1 | CASSQDGSVGGPNYGYTF
TRBD1 | TRBJ1-5 | TRBV2 | CASSNIPGQVDNQPQHF
TRBD2 | TRBJ2-3 | TRBV18 | CASSPPDGTSTDTQYF
TRBD2 | TRBJ2-1 | TRBV10-3 | CAIRDRTSGVVSEQFF
TRBD1 | TRBJ2-5 | TRBV18 | CASSPTTGDSDSVETQYF
TRBD1 | TRBJ2-3 | TRBV19 | CASLASRDRSTDTQYF
- | TRBJ1-4 | TRBV2 | CASLGGWSEKLFF
- | TRBJ2-3 | TRBV4-2 | CASSLEDTQYF
TRBD2 | TRBJ2-7 | TRBV28 | CASSFPWTSGTYEQYF
- | TRBJ1-5 | TRBV7-8 | CASTPFLGTDSNQPQHF
TRBD2 | TRBJ2-7 | TRBV29-1 | CSVAGTSGGAYEQYF
- | TRBJ2-7 | TRBV2 | CASSEAVFYEQYF
- | TRBJ1-2 | TRBV7-9 | CASSEAMGLGYTF
TRBD2 | TRBJ2-5 | TRBV4-1 | CASRPISGGVGETQYF
- | TRBJ2-1 | TRBV2 | CASSVLAGRYNEQFF
TRBD2 | TRBJ2-1 | TRBV11-2 | CASSSTSGNSYNEQFF